These 16 T cell receptor beta chains share one sample of origin, sequenced in a study of PD-1 blockade in classical Hodgkin lymphoma. Repertoires were generated with immunoSEQ multiplex PCR, while TCRdb's copy carries only in-frame clones and drops some. Of about 93,000 clones listed, roughly 78% are singletons. Specified time point: cycle 4 day 1 (C4D1), after 5 to 7 weeks of nivolumab. Every one of the patients relapsed after autologous stem cell transplantation (brentuximab vedotin exposure was variable). Sequences were derived from peripheral blood mononuclear cells (PBMCs), sampled before the fourth cycle of nivolumab. These receptors were taken from a human donor with classical Hodgkin lymphoma.

This CDR3 is CASKGEGWNYGYTF. Written as DNA, the CDR3 is TGTGCCAGTAAAGGGGAGGGTTGGAACTATGGCTACACCTTC. This chain joins TRBV19 and TRBJ1-2, with D possibly matching TRBD1 (5 bases). In germline, CDR1 is LNHDA, CDR2 SQIVND (reference sequence). The ends were cut back, 7 bases at V and 2 bases at J, with 14 bases in the middle. CDR3 length: 14 residues.

The chain has TRBV10-3 and TRBJ1-5; D may be TRBD1 (5 bases). Germline V lookup: CDR1 ENHRY, CDR2 SYGVKD. The V end was cut by 2 bases, the J end by 2 bases, with 7 bases between. The CDR3 is 14 residues long. CDR3 residues: CAISEARGNQPQHF. The DNA for the CDR3 is TGTGCCATCAGTGAGGCCAGGGGCAATCAGCCCCAGCATTTT.

The chain is built from TRBV19 and TRBJ2-3, with D maybe TRBD2 (6 bases). This CDR3 has 16 residues. Germline CDR1 reads LNHDA; CDR2 reads SQIVND (reference sequence). The V end was cut by 3 bases, the J end by 1 base, with 14 bases between. The CDR3 region is CASSIRRVLGTDTQYF. The CDR3 DNA is TGTGCCAGTAGTATTCGGAGGGTGCTTGGCACAGATACGCAGTATTTT.

V is TRBV7-8 and J is TRBJ1-4; no clear D gene. The CDR3 consists of 15 residues. Germline V gene lookup returns CDR1 SGHVS and CDR2 FQNEAQ. V lost 2 bases to trimming and J lost 8 bases, with 15 bases between them. CDR3 protein: CASSLSTVMTEKLFF. The CDR3 DNA reads as TGTGCCAGCAGCTTAAGTACTGTGATGACAGAAAAACTGTTTTTT.

The genes are TRBV6-5 and TRBJ2-7; 16 bases are a match to TRBD2. This CDR3 is built from 15 residues. From germline, CDR1 is MNHEY and CDR2 SVGAGI. V trimming: 7 bases; J trimming: 4 bases; junction bases outside the gene matches: 4. The CDR3 DNA reads TGTGCCAGCATGGGACTAGCGGGGGGGATTTACGAGCAGTACTTC. Its protein product is CASMGLAGGIYEQYF.

V and J are TRBV6-5 and TRBJ2-1, with 8 positions matching TRBD2. The V gene's germline CDR1 is MNHEY and CDR2 SVGAGI. The CDR3 contains 12 residues. Trimming removed 5 bases from V and 8 bases from J; junction bases left unmatched: 2. DNA for the CDR3: TGTGCCAGCAGTAGCGGGAGCTATGAGCAGTTCTTC. Protein product: CASSSGSYEQFF.

The CDR3 loop reads CASGSGGAGETQYF. CDR3 bases: TGCGCCAGCGGTAGCGGGGGGGCCGGTGAGACCCAGTACTTC. This chain joins TRBV5-1 and TRBJ2-5; 11 bases match TRBD2. This CDR3 spans 14 amino acids. J was trimmed by 5 bases and V by 7 bases; bases with no gene match: 7. Germline lookup yields CDR1 SGHRS and CDR2 YFSETQ.

This chain uses TRBV18 with TRBJ1-2; TRBD1 matches at 9 bases. The CDR3 sequence is 16 residues long. V lost 2 bases to trimming and J lost 2 bases; unmatched junction nucleotides: 6. Germline values: CDR1 KGHSH, CDR2 LQKENI. CDR3 loop: CASSPENRGLNYGYTF. The CDR3 DNA reads as TGTGCCAGCTCACCAGAGAACAGGGGGCTGAACTATGGCTACACCTTC.

The sample holds one count of this clone. V and J are TRBV19 and TRBJ2-7, with unresolved D. CDR3 length equals 14 residues. V gave up 3 bases and J gave up 3 bases, with 12 bases separating them. Germline values: CDR1 LNHDA, CDR2 SQIVND (reference sequence). The CDR3 region is CASSIGPLYYEQYF. CDR3 coding DNA: TGTGCCAGTAGTATCGGGCCTTTGTACTACGAGCAGTACTTC.

V is TRBV27 and J is TRBJ2-7; 9 nucleotides match TRBD1. J lost 2 bases, V lost 1 base, and 3 bases had no gene match. From germline, CDR1 is MNHEY and CDR2 SMNVEV (reference sequence). The CDR3 has 15 residues. The CDR3 spells CASSLYHRGPYEQYF. In DNA, the CDR3 is TGTGCCAGCAGTTTATATCACAGGGGGCCCTACGAGCAGTACTTC.

The chain joins TRBV5-6 to TRBJ2-3; D is ambiguous. The CDR3 has 14 amino acids. Per the germline V gene, CDR1 is SGHDT and CDR2 is YYEEEE. Between the trimmed V and J ends, which lost 2 bases and 1 base, there was a span of 8 bases. The CDR3 region is CASSFSIGTDTQYF. For the CDR3, the DNA is TGTGCCAGCAGCTTTTCCATCGGCACAGATACGCAGTATTTT. Full variable domain (remainder filled in from reference TRBV5-6 and TRBJ2-3): DAGVTQSPTHLIKTRGQQVTLRCSPKSGHDTVSWYQQALGQGPQFIFQYYEEEERQRGNFPDRFSGHQFPNYSSELNVNALLLGDSALYLCASSFSIGTDTQYFGPGTRLTVL.

J is TRBJ1-5 and V is TRBV29-1, with D perhaps TRBD1 (6 bases). CDR1 is SQVTM, CDR2 ANQGSEA, per germline. The length of the CDR3 is 13 residues. The V and J ends lost 5 bases and 3 bases respectively, with 11 bases between them. The CDR3 nucleotides are TGCAGCGTTCAACGACAGGCCAATCAGCCCCAGCATTTT. Encoded protein: CSVQRQANQPQHF.

V gene TRBV29-1 combines with J gene TRBJ1-2; 8 bases are a match to TRBD1. In germline, CDR1 is SQVTM, CDR2 ANQGSEA. The CDR3 runs to 15 residues. J lost 4 bases, V lost 2 bases, and 9 bases had no gene match. The DNA of the CDR3 is TGCAGCGTTGAACGGGGGCAGGGGGCAGGCTATGGCTACACCTTC. Its protein is CSVERGQGAGYGYTF.

V and J are TRBV7-8 and TRBJ1-2; D is unresolved. Germline V gives CDR1 SGHVS, CDR2 FQNEAQ. The CDR3 has 15 residues. The V end lost 2 bases, the J end lost 6 bases, and 16 bases lay between the germline ends. The CDR3 is CASSLFQVKENGYTF. The CDR3 bases are TGTGCCAGCAGCTTATTTCAGGTTAAGGAGAATGGCTACACCTTC. Full variable domain (rest looked up from reference TRBV7-8 and TRBJ1-2): GAGVSQSPRYKVAKRGQDVALRCDPISGHVSLFWYQQALGQGPEFLTYFQNEAQLDKSGLPSDRFFAERPEGSVSTLKIQRTQQEDSAVYLCASSLFQVKENGYTFGSGTRLTVV.

CDR3 in DNA: TGCGCCAGCAGCACCGGACGGTCCTCTGGGGCCAACGTCCTGACTTTC. Its translation is CASSTGRSSGANVLTF. The rearrangement uses TRBV5-1 and TRBJ2-6; D is ambiguous. Trimming took 4 bases from V and 0 from J, leaving 11 bases between them. The V gene's germline CDR1 is SGHRS and CDR2 YFSETQ. The CDR3 covers 16 residues.

This CDR3 reads CASSWGTANTGELFF. The CDR3 coding sequence is TGTGCCAGCAGTTGGGGGACGGCGAACACCGGGGAGCTGTTTTTT. This chain joins TRBV11-3 and TRBJ2-2; D is possibly TRBD1 or TRBD2 (5 bases each). Per germline, CDR1 SGHNT and CDR2 YENEEA. The CDR3 extends over 15 amino acids. V was pared by 6 bases and J by 0 bases, with 11 bases between.